Shown below are 25 T cell receptor beta chains from a single sample sequenced in a study of immune characterization of retroperitoneal liposarcoma. Each CDR3 protein is one row after TCRdb ran MiXCR on the PCR reads. The data contain 8,000 or so distinct CDR3 sequences, 43% of them singletons. The sequencing input was tumor tissue. The receptors were gathered from a male donor with retroperitoneal liposarcoma.

This clonotype is labeled as medium-sized. This chain connects TRBV6-6 to TRBJ2-1, with TRBD1 matching 12 bases. The DNA end is more similar to TRBJ2-7, so the J call may be wrong. The CDR3 is 15 amino acids. The germline gives CDR1 MNHNY, CDR2 SVGAGI (reference sequence). CDR3: CASSIPGQGADEQYF. In DNA form, the CDR3 reads TGTGCCAGCAGCATACCGGGACAGGGGGCTGACGAGCAGTACTTC.

The chain combines TRBV12-3 or TRBV12-4 with TRBJ2-1, with a tentative D call TRBD1 (6 bases). V lost 1 base, J lost 9 bases, and 7 bases lay in between. This CDR3 comprises 12 residues. The CDR3 nucleotides are TGTGCCAGCAGTTTAGAGGGGGTTGAGCAGTTCTTC. Amino acid sequence: CASSLEGVEQFF.

This clonotype was recorded at least ten times. This chain's CDR3 is CASSGGLAGLYNEQFF. For the CDR3, the DNA is TGTGCCAGCAGTGGGGGACTAGCGGGTTTGTACAATGAGCAGTTCTTC. The rearrangement joins TRBV6-1 to TRBJ2-1; 12 nucleotides agree with TRBD2. CDR3 length: 16 residues. Germline trimming cut 4 bases from V and 4 bases from J; bases unmatched to any gene: 5. Germline CDR1 is MNHNS and CDR2 is SASEGT.

In this sample, this clonotype turned up a few times. J is TRBJ1-2 and V is TRBV6-1; D remains ambiguous. Trimming took off 5 bases at V and 1 base at J, with 23 bases between the two ends. CDR3 length: 18 residues. Per germline, CDR1 MNHNS and CDR2 SASEGT. This CDR3 is CASSSSGVGRKNNYGYTF. For the CDR3, the DNA is TGTGCCAGCAGTTCCTCTGGGGTGGGTCGTAAAAATAACTATGGCTACACCTTC.

The chain is built from TRBV27 and TRBJ2-6; D unclear. This CDR3 region has 18 residues. The germline V and J ends were trimmed by 0 bases and 1 base, with 13 bases remaining between them. The germline V gene encodes CDR1 MNHEY and CDR2 SMNVEV (reference sequence). The CDR3 coding sequence is TGTGCCAGCAGTTTATCCCCTTCCCTGGGGTCTGGGGCCAACGTCCTGACTTTC. Translating it yields CASSLSPSLGSGANVLTF.

This clonotype is deemed large. The CDR3: CASSDPGLAGTYSYNEQYF. In DNA form, the CDR3 reads TGTGCCAGCAGTGACCCGGGACTAGCGGGGACTTACTCCTACAATGAGCAGTACTTC. The gene calls are TRBV6-1 and TRBJ2-1, with 13 bases identical to TRBD2. The J call may be in error: the DNA end matches TRBJ2-7 better. CDR1 is MNHNS and CDR2 is SASEGT in the germline V gene. The CDR3 has 19 residues.

The CDR3 DNA follows: TGTGCCAGCAGTTATAGCCAGGCCCAAGAGACCCAGTACTTC. It codes for CASSYSQAQETQYF. The genes are TRBV6-1 and TRBJ2-5; D remains unclear. The V gene's germline CDR1 is MNHNS and CDR2 SASEGT. The CDR3 runs 14 residues. V lost 5 bases to trimming and J lost 1 base, with 11 bases between them.

This clonotype was counted only a few times. J is TRBJ2-6 and V is TRBV7-8; D is undetermined. The J call may be in error: the DNA end matches TRBJ2-7 better. Germline lookup yields CDR1 SGHVS and CDR2 FQNEAQ. The CDR3 extends over 14 amino acids. DNA of the CDR3: TGTGCCAGCAGCTCCCCGGAAGGGTTTCCCGAGCAGTACTTC. Residues: CASSSPEGFPEQYF.

CDR3 nucleotide sequence: TGTGCCAGCAGTTTGTGGACAGGCGAGCAGTACTTC. Amino acid sequence: CASSLWTGEQYF. The chain joins TRBV12-3 or TRBV12-4 to TRBJ2-4, with 7 nucleotides matching TRBD1. The assigned J gene may be wrong: the sequence end matches TRBJ2-7 better. This CDR3 is built from 12 residues.

There are a few counts of this clonotype. This chain joins TRBV4-1 and TRBJ2-1; TRBD1 might be the D (6 bases). The DNA end is more similar to TRBJ2-7, so the J call may be wrong. This CDR3 has 11 amino acids. Germline-derived CDR1 and CDR2 are MGHRA and YSYEKL. The CDR3, as DNA: TGCGCCAGCACCCAGGGGAACGAGCAGTACTTC. It yields the protein CASTQGNEQYF.

The gene calls are TRBV6-1 and TRBJ2-1; possibly TRBD1 for D (5 bases). The germline V gene has CDR1 MNHNS and CDR2 SASEGT. V dropped 0 bases and J dropped 8 bases, with 14 bases sitting between them. The CDR3 covers 15 residues. The CDR3 spells CASSEALGAGYEQFF. The CDR3 region has the DNA TGTGCCAGCAGTGAAGCGCTAGGGGCTGGATATGAGCAGTTCTTC.

J is TRBJ2-1 and V is TRBV27; D is uncertain. Germline V gives CDR1 MNHEY, CDR2 SMNVEV (reference sequence). V was clipped by 3 bases and J by 0 bases, with 9 bases between them. This CDR3 region has 15 residues. In nucleotides, the CDR3 is TGTGCCAGCAGTTTCCTACAGAGCTCCTACAATGAGCAGTTCTTC. Its translation is CASSFLQSSYNEQFF.

The V gene is TRBV6-1, the J gene TRBJ2-1; TRBD1 or TRBD2 may be the D gene (5 bases each). TRBJ2-7 explains the end of the DNA better; the J call may be wrong. This CDR3 has 13 amino acids. CDR1 is MNHNS, CDR2 SASEGT, per germline. In DNA, the CDR3 is TGTGCCAGCAGATCCGGGGCAGGGTACGAGCAGTACTTC. This encodes CASRSGAGYEQYF.

The V and J genes are TRBV6-5 and TRBJ2-1, with TRBD2 matching 7 bases. The better agreement between TRBJ2-7 and the DNA end casts doubt on the J call. The CDR3 extends over 12 amino acids. The germline CDR1 and CDR2 sequences are MNHEY and SVGAGI. The CDR3 nucleotides are TGTGCCAGCTCCATTGGGGGGGACGAGCAGTACTTC. Its protein is CASSIGGDEQYF.

The rearrangement links TRBV7-8 to TRBJ2-1; 7 bases agree with TRBD2. The DNA end favors TRBJ2-7, so the J call may be wrong. Germline V gives CDR1 SGHVS, CDR2 FQNEAQ. The CDR3 is 15 amino acids. The CDR3 DNA sequence: TGTGCCAGCAGCGTCCCTAGCGGAACTCTCCGGGAGCAGTACTTC. This codes for CASSVPSGTLREQYF.

J is TRBJ1-1 and V is TRBV6-4, with a possible D match to TRBD1 (5 bases). V was cut by 3 bases and J by 5 bases, with 10 bases left in between. Germline V gene sequence: CDR1 MRHNA, CDR2 SNTAGT. The CDR3 runs to 13 residues. The CDR3 loop reads CASSEGERTEAFF. DNA of the CDR3: TGTGCCAGCAGTGAGGGGGAGAGGACTGAAGCTTTCTTT.

This clonotype was picked up one time. This sequence joins TRBV7-6 and TRBJ2-1, with a possible D match to TRBD1 (5 bases). The CDR3 length is 12 residues. V lost 5 bases to trimming and J lost 8 bases, with 10 bases between them. CDR1 is SGHVS and CDR2 is FNYEAQ in the germline V gene. The CDR3 DNA reads TGTGCCAGCAGCCGAACAGGTTATGAGCAGTTCTTC. Its translation is CASSRTGYEQFF.

The chain has TRBV6-1 and TRBJ2-1; 8 bases align to TRBD2. The CDR3 spans 15 residues. The V gene's germline CDR1 is MNHNS and CDR2 SASEGT. Unmatched junction bases numbered 11, after V lost 3 bases and J lost 10 bases. CDR3 nucleotides: TGTGCCAGCAGTGAGTCCAGCGGGAGTCCCTACGAGCAGTTCTTC. Protein product: CASSESSGSPYEQFF.

The chain uses TRBV6-1 and TRBJ2-1; tentatively, D is TRBD2 (6 bases). The end of the DNA is better explained by TRBJ2-7, so the J call may be wrong. CDR1 is MNHNS, CDR2 SASEGT, per germline. This CDR3 region has 14 residues. The CDR3 protein is CASSEAGGFYEQYF. CDR3 bases: TGTGCCAGCAGTGAAGCTGGAGGGTTCTACGAGCAGTACTTC.

The chain carries TRBV6-1 and TRBJ2-1; D is perhaps TRBD1 or TRBD2 (5 bases each). The better agreement between TRBJ2-5 and the DNA end casts doubt on the J call. This CDR3 has 14 residues. The germline CDR1 and CDR2 sequences are MNHNS and SASEGT. In DNA, the CDR3 is TGTGCCAGCAGTGCGGGGCTACTCGGGGAGACCCAGTACTTC. It specifies CASSAGLLGETQYF.

This chain uses TRBV11-2 with TRBJ2-5, with a tentative D call TRBD2 (6 bases). The better agreement between TRBJ2-1 and the DNA end casts doubt on the J call. CDR1 is SGHAT, CDR2 FQNNGV, per germline. The CDR3 covers 14 residues. The CDR3 DNA sequence: TGTGCCAGCAGCTTCGGGGAGGCCTACAATGAGCAGTTCTTC. This translates into CASSFGEAYNEQFF.

This chain joins TRBV11-2 and TRBJ2-1; 8 positions agree with TRBD1. The J call could be wrong; TRBJ2-7 is a better fit for the DNA end. In germline, CDR1 is SGHAT, CDR2 FQNNGV. The CDR3 spans 14 residues. The CDR3 here is CASTLSQGGYEQYF. In DNA form, the CDR3 reads TGTGCCAGCACCCTATCACAGGGGGGATACGAGCAGTACTTC.

The chain is built from TRBV27 and TRBJ2-1; 7 bases are a match to TRBD2. Germline lookup yields CDR1 MNHEY and CDR2 SMNVEV (reference sequence). There are 17 residues in the CDR3. Trimming took 7 bases from V and 5 from J; bases not matched to a gene: 17. This chain's CDR3 is CASKPLWASGSNNEQFF. CDR3 nucleotides: TGTGCCAGCAAGCCCCTGTGGGCTAGCGGATCAAACAATGAGCAGTTCTTC.

The CDR3 nucleotides are TGTGCCAGCAGCCTATCGGGACTAGCGGAGTACAATGAGCAGTACTTC. Its translation is CASSLSGLAEYNEQYF. V gene TRBV11-1 combines with J gene TRBJ2-5; the match to TRBD2 covers 11 bases. Germline V gene data show CDR1 as SGHAT and CDR2 as FQDESV (reference sequence). V shed 5 bases and J 11 bases; nucleotides not matched to a gene: 16. The CDR3 runs 16 residues.

Of note for this clonotype: A read error may explain this, as a much larger clone is one base away. CDR3 in amino acids: CASSSGDSSYEQFF. The CDR3 DNA reads TGTGCCAGCAGTTCCGGGGACAGCTCCTACGAGCAGTTCTTC. The chain carries TRBV12-3 or TRBV12-4 and TRBJ2-3; 7 bases map to TRBD1. Near its end, the DNA agrees better with TRBJ2-1, so the J call may be wrong. This CDR3 contains 14 residues.